This T cell receptor beta chain appears in the sequencing data of a study of PD-L1 blockade in urothelial cancer. At the level of the study: Per blood sample, T cells had a median of roughly 150,000. Overall study results and limits: Below-median pretreatment blood TCR clonality predicted better survival.

Patient sample counts ranged from 1 to 8, pretreatment and on-treatment. Sequenced by immunoSEQ multiplex PCR; TCRdb stores in-frame clones only, minus some. The sample lists around 70,000 clones, approximately 80% seen once, with roughly 4.5% in the top ten. Of note for this clone: Its target is unknown.

V shed 4 bases and J 3 bases; nucleotides not matched to a gene: 1. The CDR3 loop spans 13 amino acids. CDR1 is SGHDN and CDR2 is FVKESK in the germline V gene. The sample consisted of PBMCs, taken around atezolizumab (anti-PD-L1) treatment. This sequence was found in a man aged 70 or older with urothelial cancer. The chain employs TRBV14 and TRBJ2-7, with 9 bases that match TRBD1. This CDR3 reads CASSPDRGYEQYF. The CDR3 DNA reads as TGTGCCAGCAGCCCGGACAGGGGCTACGAGCAGTACTTC.